These T cell receptor beta chains were read from a single sample in a study of blood T cell repertoires in COVID-19. The protocol was immunoSEQ multiplex PCR, while the TCRdb copy is restricted to in-frame clones and leaves out a portion. In the table there are 150,000 to 190,000 clones, 65% to 85% of which are singletons. Specimen: peripheral blood. The source of these receptors is a woman at least 80 years old with acute or convalescent COVID-19. The CDR3 runs from the conserved cysteine through the conserved F or W. The order of the fields is V gene, J gene, clone size, D gene, CDR3 protein, CDR3 DNA. D genes are given only for firm matches. Clone size is stated in some rows and not others, as once, few, many or a class when expanded.

v_call: TRBV30
j_call: TRBJ1-2
clone_size: few
d_call: TRBD1
cdr3_aa: CAWMGQGQGYTF
cdr3_nt: TGTGCCTGGATGGGACAGGGGCAAGGCTACACCTTC

v_call: TRBV4-1
j_call: TRBJ2-5
clone_size: -
d_call: TRBD2
cdr3_aa: CASSKGHGGGETQYF
cdr3_nt: TGCGCCAGCAGCAAGGGGCATGGGGGAGGGGAGACCCAGTACTTC

v_call: TRBV14
j_call: TRBJ2-1
clone_size: -
d_call: TRBD1
cdr3_aa: CASSPKSGQVSYNEQFF
cdr3_nt: TGTGCCAGCAGCCCGAAGTCGGGACAGGTCTCCTACAATGAGCAGTTCTTC

v_call: TRBV4-1
j_call: TRBJ1-4
clone_size: -
d_call: TRBD1
cdr3_aa: CASSQDGQGDEKLFF
cdr3_nt: TGCGCCAGCAGCCAAGATGGACAGGGGGATGAAAAACTGTTTTTT

v_call: TRBV5-5
j_call: TRBJ1-2
clone_size: -
d_call: TRBD1
cdr3_aa: CASSRDRDGYGYTF
cdr3_nt: TGTGCCAGCAGCCGGGACAGGGACGGCTATGGCTACACCTTC

v_call: TRBV5-1
j_call: TRBJ1-1
clone_size: few
d_call: -
cdr3_aa: CASSLGGAYTEAFF
cdr3_nt: TGCGCCAGCAGCTTGGGGGGCGCGTACACTGAAGCTTTCTTT

v_call: TRBV4-2
j_call: TRBJ2-7
clone_size: once
d_call: TRBD2
cdr3_aa: CASSGTSGGYEQYF
cdr3_nt: TGTGCCAGCAGCGGGACTAGCGGGGGATACGAGCAGTACTTC

v_call: TRBV6-6
j_call: TRBJ1-3
clone_size: few
d_call: -
cdr3_aa: CASSYEVGNTIYF
cdr3_nt: TGTGCCAGCAGTTACGAGGTTGGAAACACCATATATTTT

v_call: TRBV6-6
j_call: TRBJ1-4
clone_size: -
d_call: -
cdr3_aa: CASKHGSTNEKLFF
cdr3_nt: TGTGCCAGCAAGCACGGGAGCACTAATGAAAAACTGTTTTTT

v_call: TRBV6-2/TRBV6-3
j_call: TRBJ2-1
clone_size: -
d_call: TRBD1
cdr3_aa: CASSYSGQGSGNEQFF
cdr3_nt: TGTGCCAGCAGTTACTCGGGACAGGGTTCTGGGAATGAGCAGTTCTTC

v_call: TRBV10-3
j_call: TRBJ2-1
clone_size: -
d_call: -
cdr3_aa: CAISESTDLYNEQFF
cdr3_nt: TGTGCCATCAGTGAGTCGACAGATCTCTACAATGAGCAGTTCTTC

v_call: TRBV21-1
j_call: TRBJ1-2
clone_size: once
d_call: -
cdr3_aa: CASSKERGQGNGYTF
cdr3_nt: TGTGCCAGCAGCAAAGAGAGGGGACAGGGCAATGGCTACACCTTC